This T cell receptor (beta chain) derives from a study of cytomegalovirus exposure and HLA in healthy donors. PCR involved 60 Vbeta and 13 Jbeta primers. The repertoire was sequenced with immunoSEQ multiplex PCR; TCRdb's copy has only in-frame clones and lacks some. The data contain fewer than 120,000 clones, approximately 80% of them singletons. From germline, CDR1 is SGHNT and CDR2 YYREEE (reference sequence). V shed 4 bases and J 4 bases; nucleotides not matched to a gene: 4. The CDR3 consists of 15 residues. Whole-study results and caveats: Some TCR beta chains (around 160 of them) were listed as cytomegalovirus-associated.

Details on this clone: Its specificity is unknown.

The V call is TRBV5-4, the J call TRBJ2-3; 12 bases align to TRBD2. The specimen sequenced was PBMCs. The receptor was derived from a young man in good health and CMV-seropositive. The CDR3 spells CASSNLAGGPDTQYF. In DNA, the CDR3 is TGTGCCAGCAGCAATCTAGCGGGGGGGCCAGATACGCAGTATTTT.